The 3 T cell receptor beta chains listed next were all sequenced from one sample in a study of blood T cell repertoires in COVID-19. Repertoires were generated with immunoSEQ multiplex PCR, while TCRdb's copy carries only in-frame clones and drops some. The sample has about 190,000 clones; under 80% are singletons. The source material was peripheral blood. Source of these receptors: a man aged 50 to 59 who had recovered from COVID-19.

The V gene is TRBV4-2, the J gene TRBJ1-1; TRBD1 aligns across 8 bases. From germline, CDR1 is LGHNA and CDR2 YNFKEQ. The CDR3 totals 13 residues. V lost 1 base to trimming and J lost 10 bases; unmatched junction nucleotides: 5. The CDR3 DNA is TGTGCCAGCAGCCAAGGACAGGGGCGTGGAGCTTTCTTT. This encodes CASSQGQGRGAFF.

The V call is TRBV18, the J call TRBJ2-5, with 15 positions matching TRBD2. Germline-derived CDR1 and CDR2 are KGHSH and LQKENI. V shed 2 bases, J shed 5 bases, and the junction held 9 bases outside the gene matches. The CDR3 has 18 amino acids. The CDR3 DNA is TGTGCCAGCTCACCAAACCTTGGACTAGCGGGAGGGATGGAGACCCAGTACTTC. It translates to CASSPNLGLAGGMETQYF.

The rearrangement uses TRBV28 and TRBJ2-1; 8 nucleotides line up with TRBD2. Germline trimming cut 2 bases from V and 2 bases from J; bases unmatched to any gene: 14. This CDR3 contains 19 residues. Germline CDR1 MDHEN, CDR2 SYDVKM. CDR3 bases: TGTGCCAGCAGTTTACCCCCAGGACTCGCGGGAGGCCCCTACAATGAGCAGTTCTTC. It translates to CASSLPPGLAGGPYNEQFF.